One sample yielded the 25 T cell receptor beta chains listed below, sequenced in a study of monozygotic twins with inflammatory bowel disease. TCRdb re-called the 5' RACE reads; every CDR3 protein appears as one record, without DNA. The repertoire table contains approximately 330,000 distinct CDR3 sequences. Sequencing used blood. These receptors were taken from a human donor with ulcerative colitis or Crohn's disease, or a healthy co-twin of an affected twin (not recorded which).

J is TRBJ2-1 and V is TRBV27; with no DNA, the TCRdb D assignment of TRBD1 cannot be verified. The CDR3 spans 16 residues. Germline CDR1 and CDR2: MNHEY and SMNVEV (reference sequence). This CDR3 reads CASSSGTGFDSNEQFF.

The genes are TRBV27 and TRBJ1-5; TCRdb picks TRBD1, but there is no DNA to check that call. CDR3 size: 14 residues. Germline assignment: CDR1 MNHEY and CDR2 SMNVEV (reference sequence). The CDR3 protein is CASSLGGGSQPQHF.

CDR3 region: CASSSSRDAGNSPLHF. This sequence joins TRBV2 and TRBJ1-6; TCRdb outputs TRBD1, but without DNA this stays unchecked. The CDR3 has 16 amino acids. Germline V gene data show CDR1 as SNHLY and CDR2 as FYNNEI.

The CDR3 sequence: CSAGTSALSSYNEQFF. The V call is TRBV20-1, the J call TRBJ2-1; TCRdb selects TRBD2, and the lack of DNA leaves this call unchecked. Germline lookup yields CDR1 DFQATT and CDR2 SNEGSKA (reference sequence). This CDR3 is 16 amino acids long.

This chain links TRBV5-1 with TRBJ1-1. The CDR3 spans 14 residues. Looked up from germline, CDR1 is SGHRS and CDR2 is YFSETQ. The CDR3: CASSLASTVTEAFF.

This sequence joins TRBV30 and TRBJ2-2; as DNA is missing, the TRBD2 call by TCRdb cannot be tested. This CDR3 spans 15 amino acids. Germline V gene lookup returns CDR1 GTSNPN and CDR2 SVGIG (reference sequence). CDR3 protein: CAWSPERERTGELFF.

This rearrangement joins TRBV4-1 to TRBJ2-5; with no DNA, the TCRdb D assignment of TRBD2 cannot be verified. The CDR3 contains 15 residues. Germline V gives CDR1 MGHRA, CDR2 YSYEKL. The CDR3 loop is CASSHEPARQETQYF.

The CDR3 protein is CASSFSKEGEFF. V is TRBV5-1 and J is TRBJ2-1; TCRdb calls TRBD2, which cannot be checked without DNA. In germline, CDR1 is SGHRS, CDR2 YFSETQ. The CDR3 runs to 12 residues.

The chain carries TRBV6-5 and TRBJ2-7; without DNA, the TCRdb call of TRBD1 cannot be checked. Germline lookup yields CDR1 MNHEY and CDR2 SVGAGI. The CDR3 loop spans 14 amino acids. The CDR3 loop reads CASRWTGEDNEQYF.

CDR3 sequence: CASSEAPDRSTYEQYF. The rearrangement joins TRBV7-2 to TRBJ2-7; with no DNA, the TCRdb D assignment of TRBD1 cannot be verified. Germline V CDR1 and CDR2: SGHTA, FQGNSA. This CDR3 has 16 residues. Looking up the rest from reference TRBV7-2 and TRBJ2-7 gives the full variable domain: GAGVSQSPSNKVTEKGKDVELRCDPISGHTALYWYRQSLGQGLEFLIYFQGNSAPDKSGLPSDRFSAERTGGSVSTLTIQRTQQEDSAVYLCASSEAPDRSTYEQYFGPGTRLTVT.

This CDR3 is CASSLAQRRTGNEQFF. The genes are TRBV5-4 and TRBJ2-1; TCRdb gives TRBD2 as the D gene, but with no DNA this cannot be confirmed. The CDR3 contains 16 residues. The V gene's germline CDR1 is SGHNT and CDR2 YYREEE (reference sequence).

CDR3 loop: CASSIYDGGETQYF. J is TRBJ2-5 and V is TRBV19. This CDR3 contains 14 residues. The germline V gene encodes CDR1 LNHDA and CDR2 SQIVND (reference sequence).

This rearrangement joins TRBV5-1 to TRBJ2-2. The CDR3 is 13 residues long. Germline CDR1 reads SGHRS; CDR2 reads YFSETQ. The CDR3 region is CASSVASTGELFF.

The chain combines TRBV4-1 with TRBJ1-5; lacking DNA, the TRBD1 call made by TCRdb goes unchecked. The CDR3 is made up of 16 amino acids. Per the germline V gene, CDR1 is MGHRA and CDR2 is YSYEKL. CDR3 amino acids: CASSQVIVSGGQPQHF.

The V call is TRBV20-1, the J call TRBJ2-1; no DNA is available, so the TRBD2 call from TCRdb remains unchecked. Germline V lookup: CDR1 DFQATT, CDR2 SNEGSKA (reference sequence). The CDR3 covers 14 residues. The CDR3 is CSAPGLDRFGEQFF.

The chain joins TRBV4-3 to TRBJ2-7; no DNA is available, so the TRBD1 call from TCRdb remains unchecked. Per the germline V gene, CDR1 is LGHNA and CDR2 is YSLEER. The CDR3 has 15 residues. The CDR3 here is CASSQLGTGMGEQYF.

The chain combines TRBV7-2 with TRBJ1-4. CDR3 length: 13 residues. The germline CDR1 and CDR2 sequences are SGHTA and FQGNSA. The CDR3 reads CASSPRPGGKLFF.

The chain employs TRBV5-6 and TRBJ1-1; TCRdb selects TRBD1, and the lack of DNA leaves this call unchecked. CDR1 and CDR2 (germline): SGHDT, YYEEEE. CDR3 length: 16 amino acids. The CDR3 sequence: CASSLVQRDRDTEAFF.

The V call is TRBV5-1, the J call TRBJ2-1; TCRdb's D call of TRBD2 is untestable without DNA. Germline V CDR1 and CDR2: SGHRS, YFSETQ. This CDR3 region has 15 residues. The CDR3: CASSRVAGGLNEHFF.

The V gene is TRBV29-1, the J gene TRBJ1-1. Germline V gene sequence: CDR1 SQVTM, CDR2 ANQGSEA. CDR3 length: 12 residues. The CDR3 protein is CSVTGGNTEAFF.

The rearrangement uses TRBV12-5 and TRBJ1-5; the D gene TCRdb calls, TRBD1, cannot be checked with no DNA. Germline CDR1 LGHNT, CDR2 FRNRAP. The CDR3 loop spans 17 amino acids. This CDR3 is CASGLVLQGRMGQPQHF.

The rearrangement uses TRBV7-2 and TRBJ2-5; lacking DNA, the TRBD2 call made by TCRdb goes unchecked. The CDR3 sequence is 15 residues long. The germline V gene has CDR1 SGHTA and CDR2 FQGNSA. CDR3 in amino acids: CASSLDLAGEETQYF.

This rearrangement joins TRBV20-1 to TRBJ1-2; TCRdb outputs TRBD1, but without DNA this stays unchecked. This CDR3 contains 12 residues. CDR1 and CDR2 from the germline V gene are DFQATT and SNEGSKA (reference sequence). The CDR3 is CSADSVNYGYTF.

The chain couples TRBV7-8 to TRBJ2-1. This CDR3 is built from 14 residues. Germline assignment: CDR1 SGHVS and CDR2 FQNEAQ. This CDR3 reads CASSLTIVYNEQFF.

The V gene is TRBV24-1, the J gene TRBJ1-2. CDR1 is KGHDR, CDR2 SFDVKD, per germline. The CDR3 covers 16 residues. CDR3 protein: CATSDWLGFGNYGYTF.